This TCR beta chain was retrieved from a study of shared clonotypes between healthy human individuals. Once extracted for a subset, genomic DNA was divided evenly among several immunoSEQ plates. Assay used: immunoSEQ multiplex PCR; TCRdb lists only in-frame clones, some missing. The sample yields under 2.5 million clones, 85% to 95% seen once. Donors had no recently reported acute infections or vaccinations and were HIV-negative. Remarks on this clone: The antigen is not known.

General study points: Roughly 5% of naive CD4 clonotypes were shared across a few donors.

The V gene end was trimmed by 3 bases and the J gene end by 4 bases; junction bases not matched to a gene: 2. This CDR3 is 15 amino acids long. Germline V lookup: CDR1 LNHNV, CDR2 YYDKDF (reference sequence). The sequencing sample was made of naive CD4+ T cells from PBMCs. Subset meaning: CD45RA+ positively selected. The genes are TRBV15 and TRBJ2-5, with TRBD2 matching 13 bases. This TCR was recovered from a man in his late teens or twenties in good health. Some clones in this sample may be carry-over from other donors' samples. The CDR3 coding sequence is TGTGCCACCAGCAGGGGACTAGCGGGGTTAGAGACCCAGTACTTC. Translated: CATSRGLAGLETQYF.